The entry below describes one T cell receptor (beta chain). Its target is unknown. The sample belongs to a study of blood T cells in healthy people across ages. General study points: Estimates drawn from one million T cells were deemed to understate diversity.

The authors ran a second PCR of about 7 to 12 cycles using a sample-barcoded 5' primer and a J-beta primer mix. TCRdb re-analysed the 5' RACE reads in MiXCR, keeping a single row per CDR3 protein. The sample yields approximately 580,000 distinct CDR3 sequences, nearly 25% seen once. These same data were also listed under a study on T cells of mothers and their children.

Sequenced material: blood. The sequence came from a boy under 18 in good health.

This chain's CDR3 is CASGLALMTGSTDTQYF. In DNA, the CDR3 is TGTGCTAGTGGTTTGGCCCTAATGACAGGGAGTACAGATACGCAGTATTTT. This chain connects TRBV12-5 to TRBJ2-3; 7 bases fit TRBD1. V trimming: 1 base; J trimming: 3 bases; junction bases outside the gene matches: 10. Germline loops: CDR1 LGHNT, CDR2 FRNRAP. CDR3 length equals 17 residues.